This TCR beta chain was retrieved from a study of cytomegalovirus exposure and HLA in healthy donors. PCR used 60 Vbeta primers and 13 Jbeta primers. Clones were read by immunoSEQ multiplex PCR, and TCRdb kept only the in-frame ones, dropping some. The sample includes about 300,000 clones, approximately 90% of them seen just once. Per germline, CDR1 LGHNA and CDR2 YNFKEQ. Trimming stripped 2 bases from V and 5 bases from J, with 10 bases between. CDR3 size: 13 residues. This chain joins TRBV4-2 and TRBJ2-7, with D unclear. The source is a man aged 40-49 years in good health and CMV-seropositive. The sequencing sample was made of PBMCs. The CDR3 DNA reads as TGTGCCAGCAGCCAATCAACATTTGACGAGCAGTACTTC. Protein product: CASSQSTFDEQYF.